Below are 23 T cell receptor beta chains sequenced from a single sample in a study of blood T cell repertoires in COVID-19. Assay: immunoSEQ multiplex PCR; the TCRdb copy retains only in-frame clones and omits some. The repertoire holds about 380,000 clones, with about 88% as singletons. The sequenced sample consisted of PBMCs or T cells enriched from blood (not recorded which). Every receptor here comes from a woman aged 18-29 years who had recovered from COVID-19.

The rearrangement uses TRBV4-2 and TRBJ2-2, with 7 bases lining up with TRBD2. The germline gives CDR1 LGHNA, CDR2 YNFKEQ. Losses at the gene ends were 8 bases for V and 1 base for J; bases not matched to a gene: 4. This CDR3 has 14 residues. Here the CDR3 DNA reads TGTGCCAGCGGCGGGGGAGAGAACACCGGGGAGCTGTTTTTT. It translates to CASGGGENTGELFF.

This CDR3 reads CASSEALRVYGYTF. The DNA of the CDR3 is TGTGCCAGCAGTGAAGCGCTTCGAGTGTATGGCTACACCTTC. V gene TRBV2 combines with J gene TRBJ1-2, with no clear D. Germline values: CDR1 SNHLY, CDR2 FYNNEI. This CDR3 is 14 amino acids long. Trimming removed 0 bases at V and 5 bases at J, with 10 bases between.

A word on this clone: At one boundary the junction diverges from the germline segment, which might be a read error. This chain connects TRBV7-7 to TRBJ2-1, with 13 bases identical to TRBD2. CDR3 length: 15 residues. Germline V gene lookup returns CDR1 SSHAT and CDR2 FNYEAQ (reference sequence). CDR3 nucleotide sequence: TGTGCTAGCAGCCAACTAGCGGGGGGGCCCAATGAGCAGTTCTTC. This translates into CASSQLAGGPNEQFF.

The chain joins TRBV7-9 to TRBJ2-7, with 8 bases lining up with TRBD1. CDR3 length equals 15 residues. V was pared by 5 bases and J by 0 bases, with 6 bases of the junction left unmatched. The V gene's germline CDR1 is SEHNR and CDR2 FQNEAQ (reference sequence). The CDR3 reads CASSPGQGSSYEQYF. The DNA of the CDR3 is TGTGCCAGCAGCCCAGGACAGGGCAGCTCCTACGAGCAGTACTTC.

The rearrangement uses TRBV6-4 and TRBJ1-1; D is unclear. Per the germline V gene, CDR1 is MRHNA and CDR2 is SNTAGT. V was clipped by 4 bases and J by 5 bases, with 14 bases between them. The CDR3 has 14 residues. The chain's CDR3 is CASSVENGNTEAFF. The CDR3 bases are TGTGCCAGCAGTGTCGAAAACGGGAATACTGAAGCTTTCTTT.

The rearrangement links TRBV11-3 to TRBJ1-1; no clear D gene. The length of the CDR3 is 11 residues. Germline V CDR1 and CDR2: SGHNT, YENEEA. The germline V and J ends were trimmed by 5 bases and 7 bases, with 8 bases remaining between them. CDR3 DNA sequence: TGTGCCAGCAGCCGAAACGGTGAAGCTTTCTTT. Translated, it gives CASSRNGEAFF.

The chain combines TRBV18 with TRBJ1-1, with a weak D call TRBD1 (5 bases). Deletions cut 3 bases from V and 4 bases from J, with 15 bases between. Germline CDR1 and CDR2: KGHSH and LQKENI. The length of the CDR3 is 15 residues. The CDR3 loop reads CASSPRDAGGTEAFF. The CDR3 DNA reads as TGTGCCAGCTCACCGCGGGACGCGGGAGGCACTGAAGCTTTCTTT.

This chain connects TRBV28 to TRBJ2-1; 7 bases map to TRBD2. V trimming: 3 bases; J trimming: 6 bases; junction bases outside the gene matches: 8. Germline CDR1 and CDR2: MDHEN and SYDVKM. The CDR3 covers 15 residues. CDR3 sequence reads: CASSFSPSGTNEQFF. The CDR3 nucleotides read TGTGCCAGCAGTTTTTCCCCAAGCGGGACCAATGAGCAGTTCTTC.

The rearrangement uses TRBV12-5 and TRBJ2-5; D call uncertain. Germline V gene data show CDR1 as LGHNT and CDR2 as FRNRAP. V was cut by 6 bases and J by 9 bases, with 11 bases left in between. This CDR3 comprises 11 residues. The CDR3 is CASGLTFPQYF. The CDR3 nucleotides read TGTGCTAGTGGGCTGACATTCCCCCAGTACTTC. The full variable domain, in which reference TRBV12-5 and TRBJ2-5 provide the parts outside the CDR3, is DARVTQTPRHKVTEMGQEVTMRCQPILGHNTVFWYRQTMMQGLELLAYFRNRAPLDDSGMPKDRFSAEMPDATLATLKIQPSEPRDSAVYFCASGLTFPQYFGPGTRLLVL.

The chain recombines TRBV6-5 with TRBJ1-5, with unresolved D. V dropped 7 bases and J dropped 7 bases, with 11 bases sitting between them. CDR3 size: 12 residues. CDR1 and CDR2 (germline): MNHEY, SVGAGI. The CDR3 coding sequence is TGTGCCAGCAATACAGTAGGCCAGCCCCAGCATTTT. Translation gives CASNTVGQPQHF.

The J gene is TRBJ2-1, the V gene TRBV7-9; D is unclear. The CDR3 consists of 13 residues. V was trimmed by 3 bases and J by 5 bases, leaving 8 bases between them. Per the germline V gene, CDR1 is SEHNR and CDR2 is FQNEAQ (reference sequence). DNA of the CDR3: TGTGCCAGCAGCTTGCCTATAGACAATGAGCAGTTCTTC. It encodes CASSLPIDNEQFF.

The chain employs TRBV27 and TRBJ1-1; 7 bases align to TRBD1. CDR3 length: 13 amino acids. The trim removed 4 bases at V and 3 bases at J, leaving 2 bases unmatched. In germline, CDR1 is MNHEY, CDR2 SMNVEV (reference sequence). CDR3 coding DNA: TGTGCCAGCAGTTACAGGGGTTACACTGAAGCTTTCTTT. It codes for CASSYRGYTEAFF.

The genes are TRBV5-1 and TRBJ1-4, with D perhaps matching TRBD1 (6 bases). V was clipped by 1 base and J by 3 bases, with 7 bases between them. Germline V gene sequence: CDR1 SGHRS, CDR2 YFSETQ. This CDR3 comprises 14 residues. CDR3 loop: CASSLSGANEKLFF. In nucleotides, the CDR3 is TGCGCCAGCAGCTTGTCAGGGGCTAATGAAAAACTGTTTTTT.

The chain combines TRBV6-4 with TRBJ2-2; possible D gene TRBD1, 5 bases. V lost 6 bases, J lost 2 bases, and 10 bases lay in between. The CDR3 covers 14 residues. Per germline, CDR1 MRHNA and CDR2 SNTAGT. The CDR3 nucleotides are TGTGCCAGCAGCGAGCAGGGTAACACCGGGGAGCTGTTTTTT. Translation gives CASSEQGNTGELFF.

With respect to this clone: Mismatch with germline at one junction end may stem from a read error. The chain uses TRBV7-7 and TRBJ1-5; D unresolved. Germline CDR1 SSHAT, CDR2 FNYEAQ (reference sequence). The CDR3 is made up of 13 amino acids. CDR3 protein: CASSPMRPGPQHF. CDR3 sequence (DNA): TGTGCTAGCAGTCCGATGCGGCCGGGGCCCCAGCATTTT.

The chain has TRBV6-6 and TRBJ1-5; a possible D gene is TRBD1 (6 bases). Germline V gene data show CDR1 as MNHNY and CDR2 as SVGAGI (reference sequence). The CDR3 has 13 amino acids. Deletions cut 8 bases from V and 6 bases from J, with 14 bases between. CDR3 bases: TGTGCCAGCGGGCCGACAGGCTCTCAGCCCCAGCATTTT. Encoded protein: CASGPTGSQPQHF.

This chain joins TRBV4-3 and TRBJ2-1; tentatively, D is TRBD2 (7 bases). The germline V gene has CDR1 LGHNA and CDR2 YSLEER. This CDR3 contains 16 residues. Trimming took off 0 bases at V and 4 bases at J, with 13 bases between the two ends. CDR3 sequence: CASSQDRGAKYNEQFF. The CDR3 nucleotides are TGCGCCAGCAGCCAAGATCGGGGGGCAAAATACAATGAGCAGTTCTTC.

A word on this clone: The same CDR3 can be traced to other DNA sequences in this sample. The chain links TRBV4-1 to TRBJ1-5; tentatively, D is TRBD1 (6 bases). V lost 1 base, J lost 2 bases, and 9 bases lay in between. Germline V gives CDR1 MGHRA, CDR2 YSYEKL. The CDR3 contains 15 residues. CDR3 sequence (DNA): TGCGCCAGCAGCCAAGGGGACATCGGCAATCAGCCCCAGCATTTT. It codes for CASSQGDIGNQPQHF.

This chain joins TRBV6-1 and TRBJ1-4, with 8 nucleotides matching TRBD1. The germline V gene encodes CDR1 MNHNS and CDR2 SASEGT. The CDR3 covers 15 residues. Losses at the gene ends were 3 bases for V and 8 bases for J; bases not matched to a gene: 8. The CDR3 spells CASSDTGTGREKLFF. CDR3 DNA sequence: TGTGCCAGCAGTGACACCGGGACAGGAAGGGAAAAACTGTTTTTT.

V gene TRBV10-3 combines with J gene TRBJ1-1; 9 bases match TRBD1. In germline, CDR1 is ENHRY, CDR2 SYGVKD. The V and J ends lost 10 bases and 5 bases, in that order; junction bases with no gene match: 5. The CDR3 extends over 12 amino acids. Written as DNA, the CDR3 is TGTGCCACCTTGACAGGGGGGACTGAAGCTTTCTTT. This translates into CATLTGGTEAFF.

This clone was seen just once. The rearrangement joins TRBV28 to TRBJ1-4, with D unresolved. The V gene lost 6 bases and the J gene lost 8 bases, with 13 bases spanning the gap. Germline CDR1 MDHEN, CDR2 SYDVKM. The CDR3 consists of 13 residues. CDR3 coding DNA: TGTGCCAGCAGCCCTAGTCAGACGGAAAAACTGTTTTTT. This translates into CASSPSQTEKLFF.

This CDR3 is CASSLRGELRGANVLTF. CDR3 DNA: TGTGCCAGCAGCTTAAGGGGTGAATTGCGTGGGGCCAACGTCCTGACTTTC. The chain uses TRBV11-2 and TRBJ2-6; D perhaps matches TRBD1 (5 bases). Trimming took 2 bases from V and 3 from J, leaving 14 bases between them. Looked up from germline, CDR1 is SGHAT and CDR2 is FQNNGV. The CDR3 is made up of 17 amino acids.

V and J are TRBV7-8 and TRBJ1-6; a weak D match, TRBD1 (6 bases). The germline CDR1 and CDR2 sequences are SGHVS and FQNEAQ. This CDR3 has 16 residues. V dropped 0 bases and J dropped 7 bases, with 13 bases sitting between them. CDR3 protein: CASSLAAAGENSPLHF. The CDR3 DNA follows: TGTGCCAGCAGCTTAGCTGCGGCAGGGGAAAATTCACCCCTCCACTTT.